This passage covers 4 T cell receptor beta chains from one sample sequenced in a study of shared clonotypes between healthy human individuals. Using immunoSEQ multiplex PCR, the repertoire was profiled, and TCRdb retains in-frame clones only, with some absent. Of roughly 2 million clones in the sample, 85% to 95% are singletons; the top ten hold 0.1% to 0.15%. Material for sequencing was naive CD4+ T cells sorted from blood. Subset noted: CD45RA+ positively selected. The receptors come from a young man in good health.

This clone was recorded only once. The CDR3 bases are TGTGCCGGCACAGGTCTAGGGGAGCAGTACTTC. It translates to CAGTGLGEQYF. V usage is TRBV6-4 and J usage is TRBJ2-7, with a weak D call TRBD1 (5 bases). Germline values: CDR1 MRHNA, CDR2 SNTAGT. With 11 bases removed from V and 7 bases from J, the gap between germline ends came to 15 bases. The CDR3 loop spans 11 amino acids.

The V call is TRBV11-2, the J call TRBJ1-1, with no clear D. V shed 2 bases and J shed 1 base, with 8 bases lying between them. Germline loops: CDR1 SGHAT, CDR2 FQNNGV. The CDR3 runs to 14 residues. The CDR3 sequence: CASSLFGGNTEAFF. In DNA form, the CDR3 reads TGTGCCAGCAGCTTATTTGGTGGGAACACTGAAGCTTTCTTT.

The V and J genes are TRBV9 and TRBJ2-2; possibly TRBD2 for D (6 bases). The CDR3 runs to 15 residues. The germline CDR1 and CDR2 sequences are SGDLS and YYNGEE. The ends were cut back, 4 bases at V and 0 bases at J, with 10 bases in the middle. The CDR3 is CASSTSGPNTGELFF. The CDR3 DNA reads TGTGCCAGCAGCACGAGCGGGCCGAACACCGGGGAGCTGTTTTTT.

Only one count was recorded for this clone. The chain carries TRBV6-6 and TRBJ2-5; 11 nucleotides agree with TRBD2. V gave up 10 bases and J gave up 2 bases; unmatched junction bases: 12. The CDR3 is 16 residues long. Germline V gene lookup returns CDR1 MNHNY and CDR2 SVGAGI (reference sequence). CDR3 sequence (DNA): TGTGCCACAGGAAATAGCGGGAGGGGAAAACAAGAGACCCAGTACTTC. Its protein product is CATGNSGRGKQETQYF.